This TCR beta chain stems from a study of T cell responses to AZD1222 COVID-19 vaccine. Study as a whole: Pooling of second doses given at about 4 or about 12 weeks was done. Whole-study findings and limits: As reported, nearly half of all spike-specific TCRs target variant regions that are unmutated. Only six or seven AZD1222 recipients tested seropositive at baseline. Donors were chiefly white British, with a greater number of females, and clonal diversity was perhaps underestimated.

Sequencing used immunoSEQ multiplex PCR; TCRdb keeps in-frame clones, though not all of them. The sample contains some 130,000 clones, about nine tenths of which appear only once. CDR3 length: 13 amino acids. V was cut by 1 base and J by 4 bases, with 2 bases left in between. As for this clone: The antigen is not known.

This sample comprised peripheral blood, obtained on day 0 of AZD1222 vaccination. The clonotype was recovered from an adult in good health. The chain uses TRBV12-3 or TRBV12-4 and TRBJ2-6; D is unresolved. Here the CDR3 DNA reads TGTGCCAGCAGTTTAGGGGGGGCCAACGTCCTGACTTTC. Its translation: CASSLGGANVLTF.